This T cell receptor beta chain was documented in a study of Graves' ophthalmopathy and Graves' hyperthyroidism (dated by TCRdb to 2017 to 2018). Regarding the research as a whole: Stable hyperthyroidism was defined as no progression to ophthalmopathy within 18 months of follow-up. In total, 135 blood samples were TCR-sequenced: roughly 45 ophthalmopathy, roughly 77 hyperthyroidism and 17 hyperthyroidism-to-ophthalmopathy patients. For independent validation, a separate cohort was made up of approximately 19 hyperthyroidism patients plus 17 patients who later progressed from hyperthyroidism to ophthalmopathy. To explore V-J signatures that distinguish ophthalmopathy from hyperthyroidism, a discovery set of 100 patients was enrolled, made up of 40 to 45 with ophthalmopathy and some 56 with stable hyperthyroidism. To tell Graves' ophthalmopathy apart from Graves' hyperthyroidism, and to predict which patients would progress to ophthalmopathy, the study relied on TCR beta repertoire signatures. Following sample collection, hyperthyroidism patients were given methimazole at a starting dose of 30 mg daily, and ophthalmopathy patients were given high-dose intravenous methylprednisolone. In over 5 hyperthyroidism patients, the T-cell repertoire of thyroid tissue was compared with the T-cell repertoire of blood.

A remark on this clonotype: The specificity of this receptor is unknown. Base qualities were left out, and no much larger clone turns up one base away.

TCR beta CDR3 regions were amplified from RNA transcripts for repertoire sequencing. The first round of RT-PCR was done with HTBI primers and the Qiagen OneStep RT-PCR kit, and was followed by a second round of multiplex PCR, then size selection and purification. Libraries were sequenced on an Illumina HiSeq2000 using paired-end 100 bp reads. The published analysis was carried out like this. SOAPnuke was used to process the reads, throwing out any read that had adapters, had uncalled bases, had a mean Phred below 15, or lacked an exact constant-primer or identifier match. High-quality paired reads were merged with COPE v1.2.5. Each unique nucleotide sequence was defined as a clonotype, and clonotypes were aligned to IMGT TRB V, D and J references with MiTCR v1.1. Analysis was restricted to V-J combinations with a frequency above 0.0001, which covered roughly 99% of repertoires. For each V-J combination, a TCR clonal expansion and chaos score was defined as the ratio of F50 clonal expansion to chaos observed in the TCRdist matrix. Welch's t-statistics and random forest were used to reduce the features to approximately 13 V-J combinations, which were then used as input to a naive Bayes classifier. Thyroid-blood repertoire similarity was quantified with the Morisita-Horn index. TCRdb's own reprocessing of the public reads used fastp at Q25 and MiXCR and kept productive beta chains. When rows share a CDR3 protein, they turn into one entry using the most common DNA and genes. TCRdb, rather than the study authors, made the V and J calls. In this sample the table shows more than 1,000,000 distinct CDR3 sequences, about two fifths of which occur a single time. 8.5% to 14% of the sample comes from the top ten.

Patients with hyperthyroidism were aged 18 to 65 years, had been newly diagnosed, and had a disease duration of less than 2 months. Patients with other autoimmune diseases, uncontrolled infections, pregnancy or lactation were excluded. Diagnosis relied on clinical symptoms, serum thyroxine, TRAb, thyroid ultrasound and orbital computed tomography. Total RNA was extracted using Trizol reagent, and RNA quality was checked on an Agilent 2100 Bioanalyzer. What the work shows at the level of the full study, not this receptor alone: In cross-validation, the 13-signature model distinguished ophthalmopathy from stable hyperthyroidism with less than 90% sensitivity and 81% to 82% specificity, while in the test set the corresponding values were roughly 80% and 75%. Among expanded thyroid clonotypes with frequency above 0.001, most also showed up in blood, which suggests that blood repertoires may reflect the thyroid immune response. No statistical method was used to predetermine the sample size, and group allocation was not hidden from the investigators. In validation, the model predicted ophthalmopathy progression with about 64% sensitivity and approximately 75% specificity; 12 predicted patients were CT-confirmed with GO in a median of about 6.1 months.

From a lookup of the germline V gene, CDR1 and CDR2 are WSHSY and SAAADI. The CDR3 covers 13 residues, taking in both the cysteine and the phenylalanine. Only the CDR3 part of the read is kept: 39 bases, read in frame from the first base. The V and J ends are trimmed by 3 bases and 7 bases, leaving 12 bases between them. The sequence joins TRBV10-2 to TRBJ1-1; possibly the D gene is TRBD1, per 6 matching bases. The clonotype originates from an adult man with Graves' hyperthyroidism. Material: peripheral blood or thyroid tissue (not recorded which). The CDR3 reads CASSEEGRGEAFF. The DNA reads TGCGCCAGCAGTGAAGAAGGCAGGGGTGAAGCTTTCTTT.